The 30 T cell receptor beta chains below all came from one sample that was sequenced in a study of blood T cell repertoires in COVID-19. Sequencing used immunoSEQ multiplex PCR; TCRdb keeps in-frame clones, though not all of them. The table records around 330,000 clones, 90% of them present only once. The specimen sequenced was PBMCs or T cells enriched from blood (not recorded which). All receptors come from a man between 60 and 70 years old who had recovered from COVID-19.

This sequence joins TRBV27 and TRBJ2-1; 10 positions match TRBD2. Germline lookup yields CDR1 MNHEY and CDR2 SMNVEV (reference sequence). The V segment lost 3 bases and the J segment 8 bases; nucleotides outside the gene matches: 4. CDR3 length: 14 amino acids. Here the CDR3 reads CASSFIAGGYEQFF. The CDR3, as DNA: TGTGCCAGCAGTTTTATAGCGGGAGGATATGAGCAGTTCTTC.

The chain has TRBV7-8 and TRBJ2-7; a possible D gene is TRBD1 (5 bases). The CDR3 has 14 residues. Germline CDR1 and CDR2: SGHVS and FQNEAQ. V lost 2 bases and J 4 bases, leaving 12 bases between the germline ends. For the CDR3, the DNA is TGTGCCAGCAGCTTATTCCCCAGGGCATACGAGCAGTACTTC. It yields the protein CASSLFPRAYEQYF.

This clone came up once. The CDR3 loop is CASHPQSGDNGYTF. The CDR3 nucleotides are TGTGCCAGCCACCCGCAATCGGGTGATAATGGCTACACCTTC. This chain uses TRBV19 with TRBJ1-2; D not resolved. The germline CDR1 and CDR2 sequences are LNHDA and SQIVND (reference sequence). The CDR3 length is 14 residues. Trimming removed 9 bases from V and 6 bases from J, with 20 bases in between.

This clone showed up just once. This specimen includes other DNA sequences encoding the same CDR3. The CDR3 bases are TGTGCCAGCAGTCCCGGACAGTTCTATGGCTACACCTTC. Residues: CASSPGQFYGYTF. This sequence joins TRBV12-3 or TRBV12-4 and TRBJ1-2, with a possible D match to TRBD1 (6 bases). V was shortened by 5 bases and J by 4 bases, with 11 bases between the two germline ends. The CDR3 loop spans 13 amino acids.

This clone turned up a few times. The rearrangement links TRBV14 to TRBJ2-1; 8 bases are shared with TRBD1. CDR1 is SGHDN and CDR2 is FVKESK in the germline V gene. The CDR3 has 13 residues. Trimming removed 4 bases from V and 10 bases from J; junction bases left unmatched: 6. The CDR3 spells CASSPGQGWEQFF. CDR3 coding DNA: TGTGCCAGCAGCCCTGGACAGGGTTGGGAGCAGTTCTTC.

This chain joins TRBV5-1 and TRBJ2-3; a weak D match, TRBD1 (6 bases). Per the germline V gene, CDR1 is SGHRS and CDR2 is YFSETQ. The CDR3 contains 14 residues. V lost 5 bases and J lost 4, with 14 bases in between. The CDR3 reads CASSKTGFSDTQYF. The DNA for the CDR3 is TGCGCCAGCAGTAAAACAGGGTTTTCAGATACGCAGTATTTT. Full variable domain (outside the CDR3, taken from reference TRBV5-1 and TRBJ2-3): KAGVTQTPRYLIKTRGQQVTLSCSPISGHRSVSWYQQTPGQGLQFLFEYFSETQRNKGNFPGRFSGRQFSNSRSEMNVSTLELGDSALYLCASSKTGFSDTQYFGPGTRLTVL.

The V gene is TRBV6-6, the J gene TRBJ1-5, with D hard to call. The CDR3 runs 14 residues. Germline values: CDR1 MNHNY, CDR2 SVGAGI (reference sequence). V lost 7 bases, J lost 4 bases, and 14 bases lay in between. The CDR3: CASTSEGGNQPQHF. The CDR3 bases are TGTGCCAGCACCTCAGAGGGAGGGAATCAGCCCCAGCATTTT.

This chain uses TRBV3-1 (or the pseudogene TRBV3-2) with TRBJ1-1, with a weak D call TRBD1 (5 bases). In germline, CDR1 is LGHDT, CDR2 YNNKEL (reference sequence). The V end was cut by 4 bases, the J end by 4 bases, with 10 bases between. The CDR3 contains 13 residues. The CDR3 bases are TGTGCCAGCAGCCGGGGGGGACCCACTGAAGCTTTCTTT. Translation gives CASSRGGPTEAFF.

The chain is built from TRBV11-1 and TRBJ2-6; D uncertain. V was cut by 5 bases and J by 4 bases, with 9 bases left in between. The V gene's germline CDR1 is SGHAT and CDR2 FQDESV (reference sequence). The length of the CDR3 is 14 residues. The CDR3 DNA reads TGTGCCAGCAGCCCTAACTCCGGGGCCAACGTCCTGACTTTC. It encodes CASSPNSGANVLTF.

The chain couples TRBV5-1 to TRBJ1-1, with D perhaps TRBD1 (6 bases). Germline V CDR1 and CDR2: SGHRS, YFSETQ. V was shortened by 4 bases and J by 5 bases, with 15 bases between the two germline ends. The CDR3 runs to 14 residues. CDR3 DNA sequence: TGCGCCAGCAGCCGTGACGAAAGGGGGACTGAAGCTTTCTTT. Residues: CASSRDERGTEAFF.

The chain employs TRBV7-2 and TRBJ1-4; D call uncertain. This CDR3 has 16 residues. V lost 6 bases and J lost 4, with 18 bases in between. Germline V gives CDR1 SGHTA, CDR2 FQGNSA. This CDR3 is CASSLTHSKVNEKLFF. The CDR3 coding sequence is TGTGCCAGCAGTCTGACCCACAGTAAAGTTAATGAAAAACTGTTTTTT.

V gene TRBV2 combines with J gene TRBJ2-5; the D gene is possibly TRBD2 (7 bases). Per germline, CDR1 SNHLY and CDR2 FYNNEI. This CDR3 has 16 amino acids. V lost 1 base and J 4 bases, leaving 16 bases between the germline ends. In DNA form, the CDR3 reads TGTGCCAGCAGTGAAGGTTACGGGGGGCAGGTAGAGACCCAGTACTTC. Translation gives CASSEGYGGQVETQYF.

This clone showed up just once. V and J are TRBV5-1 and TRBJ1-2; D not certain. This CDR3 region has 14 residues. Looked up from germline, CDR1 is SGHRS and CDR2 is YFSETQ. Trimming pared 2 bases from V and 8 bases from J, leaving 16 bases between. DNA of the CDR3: TGCGCCAGCAGCTTCCGGGAGCCAGTCGTCGGCTACACCTTC. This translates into CASSFREPVVGYTF.

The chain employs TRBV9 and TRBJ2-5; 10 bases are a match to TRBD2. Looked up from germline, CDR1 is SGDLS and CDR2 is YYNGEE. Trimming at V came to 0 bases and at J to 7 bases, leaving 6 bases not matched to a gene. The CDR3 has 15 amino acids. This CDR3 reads CASSVDETSGLTQYF. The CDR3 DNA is TGTGCCAGCAGCGTAGACGAGACTAGCGGGCTGACCCAGTACTTC.

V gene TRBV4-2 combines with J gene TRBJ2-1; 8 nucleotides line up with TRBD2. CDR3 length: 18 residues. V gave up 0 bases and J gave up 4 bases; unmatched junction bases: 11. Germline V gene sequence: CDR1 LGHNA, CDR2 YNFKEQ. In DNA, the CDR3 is TGTGCCAGCAGCCAAGAGTCCGTGCCTGGGACTAGATACAATGAGCAGTTCTTC. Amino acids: CASSQESVPGTRYNEQFF.

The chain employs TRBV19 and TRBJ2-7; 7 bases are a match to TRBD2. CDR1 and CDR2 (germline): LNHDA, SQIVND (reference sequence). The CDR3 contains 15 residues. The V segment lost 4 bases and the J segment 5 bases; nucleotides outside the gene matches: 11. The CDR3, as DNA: TGTGCCAGTAGTACCACTGGACTAGTACGGAACGAGCAGTACTTC. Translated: CASSTTGLVRNEQYF.

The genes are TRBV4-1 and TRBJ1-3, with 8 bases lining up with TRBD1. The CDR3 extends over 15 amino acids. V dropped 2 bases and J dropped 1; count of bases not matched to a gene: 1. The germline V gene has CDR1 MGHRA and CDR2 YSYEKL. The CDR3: CASSQNRGSGNTIYF. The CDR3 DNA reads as TGCGCCAGCAGCCAAAACAGGGGGTCTGGAAACACCATATATTTT.

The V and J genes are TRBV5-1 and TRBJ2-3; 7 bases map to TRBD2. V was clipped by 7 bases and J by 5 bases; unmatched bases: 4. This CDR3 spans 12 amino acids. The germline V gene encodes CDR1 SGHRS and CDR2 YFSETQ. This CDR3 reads CASRSGGDTQYF. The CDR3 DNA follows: TGCGCCAGCCGGTCGGGGGGAGATACGCAGTATTTT.

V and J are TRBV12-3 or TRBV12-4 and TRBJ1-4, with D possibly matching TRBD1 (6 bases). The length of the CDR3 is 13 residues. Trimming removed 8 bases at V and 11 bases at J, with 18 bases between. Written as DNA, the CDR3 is TGTGCCAGCGGTCCAGGGGCGTTTGGTAAACTGTTTTTT. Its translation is CASGPGAFGKLFF.

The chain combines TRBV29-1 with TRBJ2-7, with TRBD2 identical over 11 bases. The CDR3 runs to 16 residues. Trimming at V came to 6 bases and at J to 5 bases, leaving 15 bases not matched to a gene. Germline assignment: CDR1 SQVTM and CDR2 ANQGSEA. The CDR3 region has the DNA TGCAGCGTACCCGCGCGCCTAGCGGGGGGTTTTGACGAGCAGTACTTC. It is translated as CSVPARLAGGFDEQYF.

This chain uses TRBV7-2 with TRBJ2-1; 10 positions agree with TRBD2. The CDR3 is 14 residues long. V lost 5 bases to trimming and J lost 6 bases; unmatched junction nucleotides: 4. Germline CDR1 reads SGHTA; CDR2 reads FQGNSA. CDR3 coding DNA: TGTGCCAGCAGCAGCGGGGGGGCTATCAATGAGCAGTTCTTC. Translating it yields CASSSGGAINEQFF.

The CDR3 coding sequence is TGTGCCAGCAGCCGTGTACCGAAGAGCTCTGGAAACACCATATATTTT. As protein: CASSRVPKSSGNTIYF. The gene calls are TRBV3-1 (or the pseudogene TRBV3-2) and TRBJ1-3; the D is unclear. Trimming cost V 4 bases and J 0 bases, with 13 bases left between them. Germline V lookup: CDR1 LGHDT, CDR2 YNNKEL (reference sequence). The CDR3 runs to 16 residues.

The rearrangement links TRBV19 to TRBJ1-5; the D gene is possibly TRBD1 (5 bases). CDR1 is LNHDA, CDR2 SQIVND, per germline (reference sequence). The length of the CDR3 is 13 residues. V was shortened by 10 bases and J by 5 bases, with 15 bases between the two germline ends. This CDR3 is CATVLGRDQPQHF. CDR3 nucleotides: TGTGCCACCGTGTTGGGGCGCGATCAGCCCCAGCATTTT.

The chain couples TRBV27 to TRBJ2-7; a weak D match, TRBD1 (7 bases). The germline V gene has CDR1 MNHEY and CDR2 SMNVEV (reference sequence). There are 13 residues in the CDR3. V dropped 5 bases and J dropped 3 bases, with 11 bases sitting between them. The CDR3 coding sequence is TGTGCCAGCAGTCGACAGGGAGGCTACGAGCAGTACTTC. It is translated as CASSRQGGYEQYF.

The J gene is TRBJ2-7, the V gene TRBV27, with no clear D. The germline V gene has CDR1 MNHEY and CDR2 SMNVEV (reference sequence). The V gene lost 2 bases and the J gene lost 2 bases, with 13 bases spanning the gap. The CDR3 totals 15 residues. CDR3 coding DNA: TGTGCCAGCAGTTTAAAAGCTCACGTCACCTACGAGCAGTACTTC. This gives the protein CASSLKAHVTYEQYF.

The CDR3 here is CATSRVETYRGYEQYF. DNA of the CDR3: TGTGCCACCAGCAGAGTTGAAACCTATAGGGGCTACGAGCAGTACTTC. This chain joins TRBV15 and TRBJ2-7, with D possibly being TRBD1 (5 bases). The germline V gene encodes CDR1 LNHNV and CDR2 YYDKDF (reference sequence). This CDR3 spans 16 amino acids. V was cut by 1 base and J by 3 bases, with 16 bases left in between.

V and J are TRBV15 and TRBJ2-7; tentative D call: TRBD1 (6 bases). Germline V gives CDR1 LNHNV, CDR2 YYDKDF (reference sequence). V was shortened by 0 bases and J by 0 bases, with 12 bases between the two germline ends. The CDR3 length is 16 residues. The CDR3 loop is CATSRDRTGSSYEQYF. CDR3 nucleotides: TGTGCCACCAGCAGAGATCGTACAGGGAGCTCCTACGAGCAGTACTTC.

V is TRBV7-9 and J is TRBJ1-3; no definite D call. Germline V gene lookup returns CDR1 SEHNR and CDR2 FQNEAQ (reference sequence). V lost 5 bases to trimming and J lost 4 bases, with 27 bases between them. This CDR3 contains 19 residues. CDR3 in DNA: TGTGCCAGCAGCACCCTTCTCCCTTCGGGCCAGCCGGGAGGAAACACCATATATTTT. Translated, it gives CASSTLLPSGQPGGNTIYF.

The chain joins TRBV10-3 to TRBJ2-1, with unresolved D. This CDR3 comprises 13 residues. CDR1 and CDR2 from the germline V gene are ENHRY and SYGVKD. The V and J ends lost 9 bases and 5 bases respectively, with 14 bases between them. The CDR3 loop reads CAMRISIDNEQFF. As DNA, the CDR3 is TGTGCCATGCGGATAAGCATCGACAATGAGCAGTTCTTC.

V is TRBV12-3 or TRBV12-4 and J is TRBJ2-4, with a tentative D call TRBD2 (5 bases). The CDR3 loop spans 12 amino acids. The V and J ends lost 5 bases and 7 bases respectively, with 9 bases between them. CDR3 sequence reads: CASSVTRNIQYF. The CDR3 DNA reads TGTGCCAGCAGTGTCACTAGGAACATTCAGTACTTC.